This T cell receptor (beta chain) was recovered during a study of cytomegalovirus exposure and HLA in healthy donors. Germline CDR1 SGHRS, CDR2 YFSETQ. V was shortened by 0 bases and J by 4 bases, with 6 bases between the two germline ends. CDR3 length: 13 residues. Amplification used 60 Vbeta primers and 13 Jbeta primers. Some clones are missing from TCRdb's copy, which holds only in-frame ones; the method was immunoSEQ multiplex PCR. The table has under 250,000 clones, 75% to 85% seen once. The sample comprised PBMCs. The clonotype comes from a woman aged 45-65 years in good health and CMV-seronegative. The rearrangement uses TRBV5-1 and TRBJ2-3; no clear D. The CDR3 nucleotides are TGCGCCAGCAGCTTGGTCGTCGCAGATACGCAGTATTTT. It is translated as CASSLVVADTQYF.